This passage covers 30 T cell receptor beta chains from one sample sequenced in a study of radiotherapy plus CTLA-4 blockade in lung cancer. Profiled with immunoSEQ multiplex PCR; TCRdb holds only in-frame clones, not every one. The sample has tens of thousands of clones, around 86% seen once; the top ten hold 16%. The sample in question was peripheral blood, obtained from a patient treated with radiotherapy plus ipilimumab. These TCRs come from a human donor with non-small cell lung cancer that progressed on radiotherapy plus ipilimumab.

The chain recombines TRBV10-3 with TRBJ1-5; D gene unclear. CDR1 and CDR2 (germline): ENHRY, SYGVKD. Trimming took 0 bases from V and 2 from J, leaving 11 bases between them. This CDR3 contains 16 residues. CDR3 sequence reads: CAISESPGSGNQPQHF. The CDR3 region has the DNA TGTGCCATCAGTGAGTCTCCCGGGAGTGGCAATCAGCCCCAGCATTTT.

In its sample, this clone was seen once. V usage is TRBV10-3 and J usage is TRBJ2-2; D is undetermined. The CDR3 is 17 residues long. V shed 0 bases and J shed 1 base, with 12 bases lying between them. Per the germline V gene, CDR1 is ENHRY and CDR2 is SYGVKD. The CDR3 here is CAISESLRVLNTGELFF. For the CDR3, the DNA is TGTGCCATCAGTGAGTCGTTACGAGTCCTGAACACCGGGGAGCTGTTTTTT.

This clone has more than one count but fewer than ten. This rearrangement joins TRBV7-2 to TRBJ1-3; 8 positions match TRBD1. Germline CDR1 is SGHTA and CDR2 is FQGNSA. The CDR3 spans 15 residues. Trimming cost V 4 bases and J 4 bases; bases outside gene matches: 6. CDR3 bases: TGTGCCAGCAGCTCCTCAGGGGGCTTCGGAAACACCATATATTTT. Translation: CASSSSGGFGNTIYF.

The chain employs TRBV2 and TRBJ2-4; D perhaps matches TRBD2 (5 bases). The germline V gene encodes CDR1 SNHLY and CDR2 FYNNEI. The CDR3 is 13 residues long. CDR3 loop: CAGGALAKNIQYF. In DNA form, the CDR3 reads TGTGCAGGAGGAGCGTTAGCCAAAAACATTCAGTACTTC.

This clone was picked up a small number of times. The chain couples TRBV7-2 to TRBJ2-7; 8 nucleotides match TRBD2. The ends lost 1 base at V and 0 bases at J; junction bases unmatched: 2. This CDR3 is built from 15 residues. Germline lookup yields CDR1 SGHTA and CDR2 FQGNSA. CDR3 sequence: CASSLGLASSYEQYF. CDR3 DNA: TGTGCCAGCAGCTTAGGACTAGCGAGCTCCTACGAGCAGTACTTC.

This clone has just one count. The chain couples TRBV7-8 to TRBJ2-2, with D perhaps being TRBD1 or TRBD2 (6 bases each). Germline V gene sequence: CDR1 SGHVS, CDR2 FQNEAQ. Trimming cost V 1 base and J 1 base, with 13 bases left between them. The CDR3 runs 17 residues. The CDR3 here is CASSLVRGPMNTGELFF. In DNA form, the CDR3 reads TGTGCCAGCAGCTTAGTTCGGGGGCCAATGAACACCGGGGAGCTGTTTTTT. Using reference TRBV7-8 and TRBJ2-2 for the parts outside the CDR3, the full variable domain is GAGVSQSPRYKVAKRGQDVALRCDPISGHVSLFWYQQALGQGPEFLTYFQNEAQLDKSGLPSDRFFAERPEGSVSTLKIQRTQQEDSAVYLCASSLVRGPMNTGELFFGEGSRLTVL.

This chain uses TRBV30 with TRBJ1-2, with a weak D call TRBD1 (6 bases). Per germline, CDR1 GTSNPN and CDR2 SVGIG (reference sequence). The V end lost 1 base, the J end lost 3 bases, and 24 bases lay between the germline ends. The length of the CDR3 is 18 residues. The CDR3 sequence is CAWSGGGPRGGLHYGYTF. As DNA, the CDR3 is TGTGCCTGGAGTGGAGGGGGGCCCCGGGGCGGACTTCACTATGGCTACACCTTC.

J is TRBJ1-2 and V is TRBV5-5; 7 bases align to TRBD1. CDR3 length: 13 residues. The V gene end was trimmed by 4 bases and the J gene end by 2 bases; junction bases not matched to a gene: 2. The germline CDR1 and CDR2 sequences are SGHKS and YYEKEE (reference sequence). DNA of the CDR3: TGTGCCAGCAGCATGACAGGGAACTATGGCTACACCTTC. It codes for CASSMTGNYGYTF.

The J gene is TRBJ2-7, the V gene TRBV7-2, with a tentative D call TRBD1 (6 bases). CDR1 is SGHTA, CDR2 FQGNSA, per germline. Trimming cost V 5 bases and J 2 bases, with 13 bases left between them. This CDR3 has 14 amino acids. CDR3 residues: CASSPVAGAYEQYF. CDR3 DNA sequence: TGTGCCAGCAGCCCTGTTGCAGGGGCCTACGAGCAGTACTTC.

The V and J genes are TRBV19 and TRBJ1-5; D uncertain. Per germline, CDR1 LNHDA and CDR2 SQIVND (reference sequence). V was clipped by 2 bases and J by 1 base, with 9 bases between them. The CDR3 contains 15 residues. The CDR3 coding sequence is TGTGCCAGTAGTATAAGTCAATTAAGCAATCAGCCCCAGCATTTT. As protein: CASSISQLSNQPQHF.

The CDR3 coding sequence is TGTGCCAGCAGCTTTGTGTTAGCGGGAGGAACCTACGAGCAGTACTTC. This gives the protein CASSFVLAGGTYEQYF. J is TRBJ2-7 and V is TRBV7-2; 10 positions match TRBD2. Germline V lookup: CDR1 SGHTA, CDR2 FQGNSA. The CDR3 has 16 residues. V shed 3 bases and J 2 bases; nucleotides not matched to a gene: 7.

CDR3 nucleotide sequence: TGTGCCAGCAGTCCCACAGGGGGGATAAATGAAAAACTGTTTTTT. It encodes CASSPTGGINEKLFF. J is TRBJ1-4 and V is TRBV6-5, with 8 bases fitting TRBD1. The CDR3 spans 15 residues. J gave up 5 bases and V 5 bases, and 7 bases lay outside the gene matches. The germline gives CDR1 MNHEY, CDR2 SVGAGI.

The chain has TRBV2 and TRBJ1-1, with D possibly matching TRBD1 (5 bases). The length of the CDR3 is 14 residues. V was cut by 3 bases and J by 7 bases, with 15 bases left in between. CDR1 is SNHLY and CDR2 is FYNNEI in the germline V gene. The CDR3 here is CASSDARVGVEAFF. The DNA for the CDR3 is TGTGCCAGCAGTGACGCCAGGGTAGGAGTTGAAGCTTTCTTT.

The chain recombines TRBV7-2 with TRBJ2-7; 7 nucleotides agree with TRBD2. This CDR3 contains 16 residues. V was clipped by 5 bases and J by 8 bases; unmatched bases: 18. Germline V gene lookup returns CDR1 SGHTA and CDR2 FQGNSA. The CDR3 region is CASSPPAIWEGHKQYF. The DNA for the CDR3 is TGTGCCAGCAGCCCACCCGCGATTTGGGAGGGCCACAAGCAGTACTTC.

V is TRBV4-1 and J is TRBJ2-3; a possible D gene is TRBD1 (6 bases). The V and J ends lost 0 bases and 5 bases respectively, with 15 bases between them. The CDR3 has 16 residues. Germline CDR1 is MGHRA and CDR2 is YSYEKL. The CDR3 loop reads CASSQDRGTDQDTQYF. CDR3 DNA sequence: TGCGCCAGCAGCCAAGATAGGGGGACGGACCAAGATACGCAGTATTTT.

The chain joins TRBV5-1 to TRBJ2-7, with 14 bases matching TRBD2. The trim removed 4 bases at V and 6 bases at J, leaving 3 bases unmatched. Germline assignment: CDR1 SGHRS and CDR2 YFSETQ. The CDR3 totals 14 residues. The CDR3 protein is CASSTGLAGVEQYF. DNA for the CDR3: TGCGCCAGCAGCACGGGACTAGCGGGGGTCGAGCAGTACTTC.

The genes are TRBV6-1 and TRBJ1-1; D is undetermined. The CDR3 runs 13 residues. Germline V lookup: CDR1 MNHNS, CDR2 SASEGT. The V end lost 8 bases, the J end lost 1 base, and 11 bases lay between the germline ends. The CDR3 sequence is CASWESQNTEAFF. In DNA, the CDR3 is TGTGCCAGCTGGGAGAGCCAGAACACTGAAGCTTTCTTT.

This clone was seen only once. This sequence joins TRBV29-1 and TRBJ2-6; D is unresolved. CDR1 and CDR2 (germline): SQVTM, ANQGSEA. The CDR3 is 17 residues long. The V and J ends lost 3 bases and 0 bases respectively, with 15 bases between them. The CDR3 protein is CSVDCGGGSSGANVLTF. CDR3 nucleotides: TGCAGCGTTGATTGTGGCGGCGGCTCCTCTGGGGCCAACGTCCTGACTTTC.

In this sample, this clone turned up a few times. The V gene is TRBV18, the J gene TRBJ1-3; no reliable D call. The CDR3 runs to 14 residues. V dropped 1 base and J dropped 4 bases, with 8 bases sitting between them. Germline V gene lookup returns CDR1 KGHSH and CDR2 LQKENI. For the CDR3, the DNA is TGTGCCAGCTCACCACGGGGTGAAGGAAACACCATATATTTT. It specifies CASSPRGEGNTIYF. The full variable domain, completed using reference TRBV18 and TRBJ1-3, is NAGVMQNPRHLVRRRGQEARLRCSPMKGHSHVYWYRQLPEEGLKFMVYLQKENIIDESGMPKERFSAEFPKEGPSILRIQQVVRGDSAAYFCASSPRGEGNTIYFGEGSWLTVV.

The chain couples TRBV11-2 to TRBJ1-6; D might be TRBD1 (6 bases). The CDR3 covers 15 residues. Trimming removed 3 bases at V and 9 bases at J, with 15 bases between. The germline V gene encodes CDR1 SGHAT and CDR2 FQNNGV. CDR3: CASSFSGAEGSPLHF. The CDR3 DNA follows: TGTGCCAGCAGCTTCTCAGGGGCCGAGGGTTCACCCCTCCACTTT.

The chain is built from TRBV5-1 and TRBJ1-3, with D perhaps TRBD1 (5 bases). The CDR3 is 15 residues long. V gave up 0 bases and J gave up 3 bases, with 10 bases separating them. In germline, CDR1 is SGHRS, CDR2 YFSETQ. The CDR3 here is CASSLGDGGGNTIYF. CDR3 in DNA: TGCGCCAGCAGCTTGGGGGACGGCGGTGGAAACACCATATATTTT.

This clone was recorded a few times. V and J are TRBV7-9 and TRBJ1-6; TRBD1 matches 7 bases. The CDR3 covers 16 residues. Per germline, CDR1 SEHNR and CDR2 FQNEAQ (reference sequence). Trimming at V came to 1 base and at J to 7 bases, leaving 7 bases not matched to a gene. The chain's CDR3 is CASSLGQGGTNSPLHF. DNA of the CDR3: TGTGCCAGCAGCTTAGGACAGGGCGGAACGAATTCACCCCTCCACTTT.

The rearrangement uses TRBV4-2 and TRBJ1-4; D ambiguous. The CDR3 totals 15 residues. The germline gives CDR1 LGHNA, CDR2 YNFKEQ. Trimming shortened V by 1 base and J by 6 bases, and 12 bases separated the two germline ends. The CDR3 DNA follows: TGTGCCAGCAGCCAAGGGTATAAGGAAGATGAAAAACTGTTTTTT. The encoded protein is CASSQGYKEDEKLFF.

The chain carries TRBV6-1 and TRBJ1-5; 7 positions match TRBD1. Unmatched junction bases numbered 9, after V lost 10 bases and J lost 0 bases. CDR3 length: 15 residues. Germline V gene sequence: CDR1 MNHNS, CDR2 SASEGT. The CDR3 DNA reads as TGTGCCACCCTACAGGGGCTGGATAGCAATCAGCCCCAGCATTTT. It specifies CATLQGLDSNQPQHF.

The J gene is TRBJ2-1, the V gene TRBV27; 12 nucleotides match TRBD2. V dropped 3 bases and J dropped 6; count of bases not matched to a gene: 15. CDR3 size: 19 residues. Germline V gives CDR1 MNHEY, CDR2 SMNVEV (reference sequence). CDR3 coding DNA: TGTGCCAGCAGTTTTACAGCCGCTCTAGCGGGAGGGCCGGGCAATGAGCAGTTCTTC. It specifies CASSFTAALAGGPGNEQFF.

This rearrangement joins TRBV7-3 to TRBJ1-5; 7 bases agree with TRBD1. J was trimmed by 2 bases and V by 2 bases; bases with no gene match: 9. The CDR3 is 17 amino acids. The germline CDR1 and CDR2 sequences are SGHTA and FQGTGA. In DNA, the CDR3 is TGTGCCAGCAGCTTATGCCACGACAGGGAAGGCAATCAGCCCCAGCATTTT. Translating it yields CASSLCHDREGNQPQHF.

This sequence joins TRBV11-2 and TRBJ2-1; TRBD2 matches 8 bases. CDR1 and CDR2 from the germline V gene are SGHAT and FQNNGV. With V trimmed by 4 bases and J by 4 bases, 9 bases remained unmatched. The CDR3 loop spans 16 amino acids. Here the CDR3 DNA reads TGTGCCAGCAGCTCCCAAACCGGGACTAGATACAATGAGCAGTTCTTC. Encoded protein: CASSSQTGTRYNEQFF. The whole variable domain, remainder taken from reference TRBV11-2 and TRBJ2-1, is EAGVAQSPRYKIIEKRQSVAFWCNPISGHATLYWYQQILGQGPKLLIQFQNNGVVDDSQLPKDRFSAERLKGVDSTLKIQPAKLEDSAVYLCASSSQTGTRYNEQFFGPGTRLTVL.

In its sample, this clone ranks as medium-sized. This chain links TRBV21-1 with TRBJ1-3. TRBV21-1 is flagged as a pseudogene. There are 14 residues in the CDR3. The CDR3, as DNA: TGTGCCAGAGACTGCAGTCGGGGGGGAAACACCATATATTTT. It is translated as CARDCSRGGNTIYF.

For the CDR3, the DNA is TGTGCCAGCAGTGACCGGGGGCGCTTGAACTATGGCTACACCTTC. It yields the protein CASSDRGRLNYGYTF. The gene calls are TRBV2 and TRBJ1-2, with a weak D call TRBD1 (6 bases). The V gene's germline CDR1 is SNHLY and CDR2 FYNNEI. The CDR3 spans 15 residues. V dropped 3 bases and J dropped 2 bases, with 13 bases sitting between them.

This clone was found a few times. CDR3 coding DNA: TGCGCCAGCAGCTTTGGACAGGGGGAAAAACTGTTTTTT. This encodes CASSFGQGEKLFF. This sequence joins TRBV5-1 and TRBJ1-4, with 9 bases matching TRBD1. The CDR3 spans 13 residues. Germline V lookup: CDR1 SGHRS, CDR2 YFSETQ. The V and J ends lost 2 bases and 8 bases, in that order; junction bases with no gene match: 1.